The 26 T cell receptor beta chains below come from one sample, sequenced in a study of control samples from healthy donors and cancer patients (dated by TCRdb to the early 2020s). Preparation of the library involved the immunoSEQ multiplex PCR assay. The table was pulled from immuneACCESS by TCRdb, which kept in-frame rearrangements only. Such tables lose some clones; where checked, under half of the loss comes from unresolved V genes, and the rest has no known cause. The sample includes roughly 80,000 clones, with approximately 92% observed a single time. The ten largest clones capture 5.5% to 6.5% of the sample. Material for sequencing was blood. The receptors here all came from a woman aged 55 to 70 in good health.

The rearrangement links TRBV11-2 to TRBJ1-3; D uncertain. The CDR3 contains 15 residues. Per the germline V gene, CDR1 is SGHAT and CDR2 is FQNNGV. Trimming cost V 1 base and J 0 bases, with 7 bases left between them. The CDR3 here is CASSLVSGSGNTIYF. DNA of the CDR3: TGTGCCAGCAGCTTAGTTTCAGGCTCTGGAAACACCATATATTTT.

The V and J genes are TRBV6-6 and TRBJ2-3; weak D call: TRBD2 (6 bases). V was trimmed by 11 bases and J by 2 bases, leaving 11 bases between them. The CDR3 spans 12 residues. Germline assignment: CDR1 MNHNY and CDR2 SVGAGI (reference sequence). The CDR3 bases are TGTGCCCGGGGGAAAAACACAGATACGCAGTATTTT. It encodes CARGKNTDTQYF.

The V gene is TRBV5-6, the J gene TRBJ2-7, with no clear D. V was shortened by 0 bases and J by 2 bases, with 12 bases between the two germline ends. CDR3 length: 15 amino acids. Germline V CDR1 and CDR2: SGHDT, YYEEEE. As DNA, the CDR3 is TGTGCCAGCAGCTTGGGTTATCAGACACCCTACGAGCAGTACTTC. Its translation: CASSLGYQTPYEQYF.

The CDR3 protein is CASSALVGTGRDTEAFF. In DNA, the CDR3 is TGTGCCAGCAGTGCGCTTGTCGGGACAGGGAGGGACACTGAAGCTTTCTTT. This sequence joins TRBV28 and TRBJ1-1, with 9 nucleotides matching TRBD1. The J segment lost 3 bases and the V segment lost 5 bases, leaving 13 bases of the junction unmatched. CDR3 length: 17 amino acids. Looked up from germline, CDR1 is MDHEN and CDR2 is SYDVKM.

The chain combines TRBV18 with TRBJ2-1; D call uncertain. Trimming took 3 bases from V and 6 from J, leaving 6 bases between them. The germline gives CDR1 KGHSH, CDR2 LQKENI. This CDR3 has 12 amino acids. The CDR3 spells CASSPASNEQFF. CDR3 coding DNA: TGTGCCAGCTCACCGGCGTCCAATGAGCAGTTCTTC.

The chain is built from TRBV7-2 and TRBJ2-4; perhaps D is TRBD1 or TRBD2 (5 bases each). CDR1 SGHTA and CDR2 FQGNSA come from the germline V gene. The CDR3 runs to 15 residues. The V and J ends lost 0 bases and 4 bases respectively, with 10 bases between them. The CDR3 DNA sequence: TGTGCCAGCAGCTTAGCGGGAGACAGAAAAAACATTCAGTACTTC. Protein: CASSLAGDRKNIQYF.

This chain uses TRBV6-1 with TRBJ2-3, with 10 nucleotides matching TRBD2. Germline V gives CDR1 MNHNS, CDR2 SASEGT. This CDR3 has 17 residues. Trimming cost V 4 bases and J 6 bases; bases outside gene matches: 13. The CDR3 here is CASSGWQGRAGGDTQYF. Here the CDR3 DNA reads TGTGCCAGCAGTGGTTGGCAGGGGAGAGCGGGAGGGGATACGCAGTATTTT.

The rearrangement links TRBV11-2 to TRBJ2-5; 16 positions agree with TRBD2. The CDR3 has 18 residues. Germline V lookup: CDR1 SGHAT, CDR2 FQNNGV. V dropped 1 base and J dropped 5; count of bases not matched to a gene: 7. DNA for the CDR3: TGTGCCAGCAGCTTAGCGGGACTAGCGGGAGGGCCAGGGGAGACCCAGTACTTC. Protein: CASSLAGLAGGPGETQYF.

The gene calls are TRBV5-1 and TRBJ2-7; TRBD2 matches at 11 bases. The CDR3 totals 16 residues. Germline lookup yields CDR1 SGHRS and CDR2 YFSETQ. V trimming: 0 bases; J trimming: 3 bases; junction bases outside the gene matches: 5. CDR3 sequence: CASSLGLAGLIYEQYF. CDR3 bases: TGCGCCAGCAGCTTGGGACTAGCGGGGCTAATCTACGAGCAGTACTTC.

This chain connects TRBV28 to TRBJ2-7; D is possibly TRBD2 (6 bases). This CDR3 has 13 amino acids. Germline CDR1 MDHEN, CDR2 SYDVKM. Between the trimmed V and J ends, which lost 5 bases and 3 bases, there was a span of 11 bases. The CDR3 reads CASSPGTLYEQYF. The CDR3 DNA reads TGTGCCAGCAGTCCCGGGACTCTCTACGAGCAGTACTTC.

CDR3 loop: CASSQGRNTEAFF. CDR3 bases: TGTGCCAGCAGCCAAGGAAGGAACACTGAAGCTTTCTTT. The chain recombines TRBV4-2 with TRBJ1-1; D is unresolved. V gave up 1 base and J gave up 1 base, with 4 bases separating them. The CDR3 is 13 amino acids. Looked up from germline, CDR1 is LGHNA and CDR2 is YNFKEQ.

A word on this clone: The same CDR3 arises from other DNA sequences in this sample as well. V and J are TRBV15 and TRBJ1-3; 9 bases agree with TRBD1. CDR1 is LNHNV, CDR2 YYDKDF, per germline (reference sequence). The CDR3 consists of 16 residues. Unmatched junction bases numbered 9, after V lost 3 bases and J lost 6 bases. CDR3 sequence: CATSSDLGTGKNTIYF. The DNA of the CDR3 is TGTGCCACCAGCAGTGATCTAGGGACAGGGAAAAACACCATATATTTT.

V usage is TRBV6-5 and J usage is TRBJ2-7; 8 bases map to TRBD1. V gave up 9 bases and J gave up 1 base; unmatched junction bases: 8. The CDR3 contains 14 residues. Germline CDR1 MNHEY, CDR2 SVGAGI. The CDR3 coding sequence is TGTGCCAGTATCGACAGGGGAAAGTCCTACGAGCAGTACTTC. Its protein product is CASIDRGKSYEQYF.

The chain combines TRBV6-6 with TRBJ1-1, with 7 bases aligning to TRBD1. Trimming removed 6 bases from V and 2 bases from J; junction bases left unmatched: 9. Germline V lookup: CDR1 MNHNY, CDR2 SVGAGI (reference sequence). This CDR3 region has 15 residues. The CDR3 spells CASSLPGGENTEAFF. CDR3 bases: TGTGCCAGCAGCCTTCCAGGGGGGGAAAACACTGAAGCTTTCTTT.

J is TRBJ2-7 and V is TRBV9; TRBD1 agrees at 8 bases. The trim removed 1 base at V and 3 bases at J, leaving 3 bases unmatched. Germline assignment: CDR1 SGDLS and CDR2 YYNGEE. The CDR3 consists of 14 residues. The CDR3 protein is CASSVYGQGYEQYF. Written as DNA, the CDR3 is TGTGCCAGCAGCGTATATGGACAGGGCTACGAGCAGTACTTC.

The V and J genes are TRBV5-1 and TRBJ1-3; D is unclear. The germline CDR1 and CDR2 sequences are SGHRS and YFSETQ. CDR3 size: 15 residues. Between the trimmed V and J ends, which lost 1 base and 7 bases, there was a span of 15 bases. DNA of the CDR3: TGCGCCAGCAGCTTGCAGTCAGGCGGTGGCAACACCATATATTTT. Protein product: CASSLQSGGGNTIYF.

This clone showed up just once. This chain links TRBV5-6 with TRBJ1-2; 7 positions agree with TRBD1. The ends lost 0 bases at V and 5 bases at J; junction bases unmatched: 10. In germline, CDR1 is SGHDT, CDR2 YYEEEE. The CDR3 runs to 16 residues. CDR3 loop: CASSLALQGDRYGYTF. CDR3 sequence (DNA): TGTGCCAGCAGCTTGGCTCTCCAGGGGGATCGATATGGCTACACCTTC.

The CDR3 is CASRPHGSYGYTF. In DNA, the CDR3 is TGTGCCAGCAGACCTCACGGGAGCTATGGCTACACCTTC. The chain joins TRBV28 to TRBJ1-2, with D hard to call. The ends were cut back, 6 bases at V and 4 bases at J, with 12 bases in the middle. CDR3 size: 13 residues. Germline V CDR1 and CDR2: MDHEN, SYDVKM.

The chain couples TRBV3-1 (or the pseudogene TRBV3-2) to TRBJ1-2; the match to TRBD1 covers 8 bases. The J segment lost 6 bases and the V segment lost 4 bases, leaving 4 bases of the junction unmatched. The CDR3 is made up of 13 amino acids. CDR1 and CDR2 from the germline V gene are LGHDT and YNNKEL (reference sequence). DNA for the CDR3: TGTGCCAGCAGCCGCGACAGGGGCGATGGCTACACCTTC. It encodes CASSRDRGDGYTF.

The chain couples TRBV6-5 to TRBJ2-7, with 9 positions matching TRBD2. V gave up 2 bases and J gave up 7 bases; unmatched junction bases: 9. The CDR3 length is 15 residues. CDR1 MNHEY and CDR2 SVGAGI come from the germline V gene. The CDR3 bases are TGTGCCAGCAGTTACCGGGCTAGCGGGACCGGGGAGCAGTACTTC. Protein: CASSYRASGTGEQYF.

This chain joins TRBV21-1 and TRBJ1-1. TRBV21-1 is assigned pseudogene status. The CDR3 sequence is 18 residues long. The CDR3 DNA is TGTGCCAGCAGCGCAAAAAGCCGGTCCGACGGTGGGAACACTGAAGCTTTCTTT. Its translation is CASSAKSRSDGGNTEAFF.

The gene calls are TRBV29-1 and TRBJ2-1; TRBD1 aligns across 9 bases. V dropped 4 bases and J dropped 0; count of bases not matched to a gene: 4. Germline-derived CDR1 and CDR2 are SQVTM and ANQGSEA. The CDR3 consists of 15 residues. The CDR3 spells CSVAGQGSSYNEQFF. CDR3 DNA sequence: TGCAGCGTTGCGGGACAGGGAAGCTCCTACAATGAGCAGTTCTTC.

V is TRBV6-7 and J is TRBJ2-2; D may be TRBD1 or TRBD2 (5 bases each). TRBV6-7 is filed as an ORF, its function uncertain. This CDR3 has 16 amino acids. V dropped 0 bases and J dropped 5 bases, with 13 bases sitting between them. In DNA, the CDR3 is TGTGCCAGCAGTTACTCCGAGGGGCTGGGGACCGGGGAGCTGTTTTTT. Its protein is CASSYSEGLGTGELFF.

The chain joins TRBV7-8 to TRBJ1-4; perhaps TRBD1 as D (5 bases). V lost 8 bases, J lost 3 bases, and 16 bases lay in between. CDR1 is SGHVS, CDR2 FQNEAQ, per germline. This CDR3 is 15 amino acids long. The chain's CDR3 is CASGGRGVANEKLFF. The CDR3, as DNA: TGTGCCAGCGGGGGTCGAGGAGTTGCTAATGAAAAACTGTTTTTT.

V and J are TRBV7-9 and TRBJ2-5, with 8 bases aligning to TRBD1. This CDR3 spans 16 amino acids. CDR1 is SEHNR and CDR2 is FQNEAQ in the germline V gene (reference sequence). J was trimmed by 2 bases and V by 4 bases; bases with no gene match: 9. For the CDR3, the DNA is TGTGCCAGCAGCTATTCCGGGACAGGCCTTCAAGAGACCCAGTACTTC. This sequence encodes CASSYSGTGLQETQYF.

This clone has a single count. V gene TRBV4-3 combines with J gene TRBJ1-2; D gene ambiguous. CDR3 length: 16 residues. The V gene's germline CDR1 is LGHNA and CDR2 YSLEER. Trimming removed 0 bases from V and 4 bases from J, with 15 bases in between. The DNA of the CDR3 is TGCGCCAGCAGCCAAGATATGGATATCAGCATCTATGGCTACACCTTC. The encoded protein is CASSQDMDISIYGYTF.